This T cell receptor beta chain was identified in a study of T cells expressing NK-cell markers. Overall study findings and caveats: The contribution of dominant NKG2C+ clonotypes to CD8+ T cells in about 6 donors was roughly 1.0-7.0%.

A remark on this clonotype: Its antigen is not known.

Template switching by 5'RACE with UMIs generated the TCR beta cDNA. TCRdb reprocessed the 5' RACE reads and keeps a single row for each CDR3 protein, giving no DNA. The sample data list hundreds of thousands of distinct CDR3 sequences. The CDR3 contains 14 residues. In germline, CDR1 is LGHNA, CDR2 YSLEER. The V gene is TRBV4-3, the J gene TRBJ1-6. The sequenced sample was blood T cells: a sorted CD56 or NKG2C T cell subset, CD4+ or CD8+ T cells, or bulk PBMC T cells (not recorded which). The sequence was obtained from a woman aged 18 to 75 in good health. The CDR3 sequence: CASSQDQVNSPLHF.